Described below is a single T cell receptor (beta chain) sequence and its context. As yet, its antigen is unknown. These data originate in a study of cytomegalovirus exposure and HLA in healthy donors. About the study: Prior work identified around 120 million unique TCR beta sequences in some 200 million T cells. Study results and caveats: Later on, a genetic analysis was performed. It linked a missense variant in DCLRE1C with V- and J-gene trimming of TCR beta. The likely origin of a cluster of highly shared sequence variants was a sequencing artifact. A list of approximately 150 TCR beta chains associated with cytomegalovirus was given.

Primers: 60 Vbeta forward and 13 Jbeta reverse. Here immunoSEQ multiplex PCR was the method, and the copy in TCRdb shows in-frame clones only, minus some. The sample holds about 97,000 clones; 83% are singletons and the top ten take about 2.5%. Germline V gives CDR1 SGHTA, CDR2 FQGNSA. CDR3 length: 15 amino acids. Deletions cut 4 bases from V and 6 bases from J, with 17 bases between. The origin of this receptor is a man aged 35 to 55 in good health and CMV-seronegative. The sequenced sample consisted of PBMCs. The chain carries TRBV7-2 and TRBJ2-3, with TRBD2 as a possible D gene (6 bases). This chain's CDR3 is CASSWAGTGVDTQYF. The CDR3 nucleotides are TGTGCCAGCAGCTGGGCAGGGACTGGGGTGGATACGCAGTATTTT.